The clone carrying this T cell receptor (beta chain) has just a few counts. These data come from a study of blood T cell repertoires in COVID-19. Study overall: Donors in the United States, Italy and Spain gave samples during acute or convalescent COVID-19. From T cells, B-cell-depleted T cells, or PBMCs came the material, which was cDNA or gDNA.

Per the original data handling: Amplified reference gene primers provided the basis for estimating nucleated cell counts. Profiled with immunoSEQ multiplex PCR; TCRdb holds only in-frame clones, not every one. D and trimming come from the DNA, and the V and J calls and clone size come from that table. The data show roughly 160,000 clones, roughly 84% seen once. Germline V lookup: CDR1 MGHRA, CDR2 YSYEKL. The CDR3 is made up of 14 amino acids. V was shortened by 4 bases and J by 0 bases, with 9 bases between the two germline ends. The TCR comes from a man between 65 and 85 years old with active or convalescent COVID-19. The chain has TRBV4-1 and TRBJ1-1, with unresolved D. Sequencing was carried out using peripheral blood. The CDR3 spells CASSPEGMNTEAFF. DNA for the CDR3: TGCGCCAGCAGCCCCGAGGGCATGAACACTGAAGCTTTCTTT.